Below, 18 T cell receptor beta chains from the same sample are listed, as sequenced in a study of chemoradiotherapy in HPV16-positive cancers. Profiled with immunoSEQ multiplex PCR; TCRdb holds only in-frame clones, not every one. The data show about 590 clones, with almost 90% seen just once and more than 7% held by the top ten. The material was tumor tissue, obtained from a patient who underwent chemoradiotherapy. The source of these receptors is a human donor with HPV-associated anogenital cancer.

The J gene is TRBJ2-1, the V gene TRBV28; D uncertain. With 1 base removed from V and 9 bases from J, the gap between germline ends came to 7 bases. This CDR3 region has 12 residues. Germline V gives CDR1 MDHEN, CDR2 SYDVKM. The CDR3: CASSLLNAEQFF. In nucleotides, the CDR3 is TGTGCCAGCAGTTTATTAAACGCTGAGCAGTTCTTC.

The rearrangement joins TRBV7-2 to TRBJ1-3, with D unclear. Germline-derived CDR1 and CDR2 are SGHTA and FQGNSA. Trimming pared 2 bases from V and 5 bases from J, leaving 4 bases between. There are 12 residues in the CDR3. The DNA for the CDR3 is TGTGCCAGCAGCTTATTCCGAAACACCATATATTTT. Protein: CASSLFRNTIYF.

This clone was detected only once. The DNA for the CDR3 is TGTGCCAGCAGCCGCGGACAGGGAGGGTTTTATGGCTACACCTTC. Translating it yields CASSRGQGGFYGYTF. V and J are TRBV6-5 and TRBJ1-2; 8 nucleotides line up with TRBD1. Germline assignment: CDR1 MNHEY and CDR2 SVGAGI. V was clipped by 6 bases and J by 5 bases; unmatched bases: 11. The CDR3 is made up of 15 amino acids.

This clone has just a few counts. In DNA form, the CDR3 reads TGTGCCAGCAGCTTGGGCAGGATAGAGACCCAGTACTTC. It encodes CASSLGRIETQYF. The chain couples TRBV13 to TRBJ2-5; no reliable D call. CDR3 size: 13 residues. V was trimmed by 3 bases and J by 4 bases, leaving 9 bases between them. From germline, CDR1 is PRHDT and CDR2 FYEKMQ (reference sequence).

The chain recombines TRBV4-3 with TRBJ2-2; 7 positions agree with TRBD1. J lost 3 bases, V lost 4 bases, and 11 bases had no gene match. The V gene's germline CDR1 is LGHNA and CDR2 YSLEER. The CDR3 totals 17 residues. Here the CDR3 DNA reads TGCGCCAGCAGCCGGGACAGTTCCACCGCTTACACCGGGGAGCTGTTTTTT. Amino acids: CASSRDSSTAYTGELFF.

V usage is TRBV6-5 and J usage is TRBJ1-2; 8 bases align to TRBD1. Unmatched junction bases numbered 0, after V lost 0 bases and J lost 0 bases. CDR3 length: 15 amino acids. CDR1 and CDR2 (germline): MNHEY, SVGAGI. For the CDR3, the DNA is TGTGCCAGCAGTTACTCGACAGGGGCTAACTATGGCTACACCTTC. Translation: CASSYSTGANYGYTF.

The chain carries TRBV6-4 and TRBJ2-6, with a weak D call TRBD2 (7 bases). V dropped 3 bases and J dropped 0 bases, with 12 bases sitting between them. Germline V gene data show CDR1 as MRHNA and CDR2 as SNTAGT. This CDR3 has 17 amino acids. DNA for the CDR3: TGTGCCAGCAGTGAGGTGGCGGGGGCCTCTGGGGCCAACGTCCTGACTTTC. Translation gives CASSEVAGASGANVLTF.

This clone has a single count. The genes are TRBV7-3 and TRBJ2-1; 9 bases line up with TRBD1. The germline gives CDR1 SGHTA, CDR2 FQGTGA. CDR3 size: 17 residues. The J segment lost 6 bases and the V segment lost 5 bases, leaving 14 bases of the junction unmatched. CDR3 residues: CASSDTGGMRLSNEQFF. CDR3 nucleotides: TGTGCCAGCAGCGATACAGGGGGCATGAGGTTGAGCAATGAGCAGTTCTTC.

The chain combines TRBV19 with TRBJ1-2, with no clear D. V lost 7 bases and J 4 bases, leaving 10 bases between the germline ends. Germline CDR1 reads LNHDA; CDR2 reads SQIVND (reference sequence). The CDR3 consists of 12 residues. Written as DNA, the CDR3 is TGTGCCAGTACGGACCCTGGCTATGGCTACACCTTC. Translated: CASTDPGYGYTF.

The chain has TRBV5-3 and TRBJ1-4; D not certain. TRBV5-3 is known as an ORF, though its function is uncertain. The CDR3 runs 16 residues. Between the trimmed V and J ends, which lost 1 base and 5 bases, there was a span of 15 bases. The chain's CDR3 is CARSLPPGQTNEKLFF. CDR3 nucleotide sequence: TGTGCCAGAAGCTTGCCCCCCGGGCAGACAAATGAAAAACTGTTTTTT.

This clone appeared a few times. This chain uses TRBV28 with TRBJ2-7, with D perhaps TRBD1 or TRBD2 (6 bases each). Trimming shortened V by 1 base and J by 4 bases, and 14 bases separated the two germline ends. The CDR3 is 15 residues long. Looked up from germline, CDR1 is MDHEN and CDR2 is SYDVKM. The CDR3 coding sequence is TGTGCCAGCAGTTTATTGGGGGGCGATCTTTACGAGCAGTACTTC. Its protein product is CASSLLGGDLYEQYF. The full variable domain, in which reference TRBV28 and TRBJ2-7 provide the parts outside the CDR3, is DVKVTQSSRYLVKRTGEKVFLECVQDMDHENMFWYRQDPGLGLRLIYFSYDVKMKEKGDIPEGYSVSREKKERFSLILESASTNQTSMYLCASSLLGGDLYEQYFGPGTRLTVT.

The chain is built from TRBV2 and TRBJ2-5, with 7 bases identical to TRBD2. This CDR3 spans 15 amino acids. In germline, CDR1 is SNHLY, CDR2 FYNNEI. Losses at the gene ends were 10 bases for V and 8 bases for J; bases not matched to a gene: 19. CDR3: CANRREGGTGITQYF. The CDR3 bases are TGTGCCAACAGGAGGGAGGGAGGAACGGGTATTACCCAGTACTTC. The whole variable domain, filled in from reference TRBV2 and TRBJ2-5, reads EPEVTQTPSHQVTQMGQEVILRCVPISNHLYFYWYRQILGQKVEFLVSFYNNEISEKSEIFDDQFSVERPDGSNFTLKIRSTKLEDSAMYFCANRREGGTGITQYFGPGTRLLVL.

The CDR3, as DNA: TGCGCCAGCAGCTTACAGGGCCCCGGGGGGGAGACCCAGTACTTC. This codes for CASSLQGPGGETQYF. This chain joins TRBV5-1 and TRBJ2-5; perhaps TRBD2 as D (7 bases). Germline V gene lookup returns CDR1 SGHRS and CDR2 YFSETQ. V lost 2 bases and J lost 5, with 16 bases in between. The CDR3 covers 15 residues.

The rearrangement joins TRBV18 to TRBJ1-1; the D is unclear. This CDR3 contains 15 residues. Germline V gene data show CDR1 as KGHSH and CDR2 as LQKENI. Trimming removed 0 bases at V and 0 bases at J, with 8 bases between. DNA for the CDR3: TGTGCCAGCTCACCACCTGCTCTTTTGAACACTGAAGCTTTCTTT. This gives the protein CASSPPALLNTEAFF.

The chain joins TRBV30 to TRBJ1-4, with D uncertain. CDR1 and CDR2 (germline): GTSNPN, SVGIG (reference sequence). The CDR3 runs to 16 residues. Trimming removed 0 bases from V and 0 bases from J, with 11 bases in between. CDR3: CAWSVRPGPTNEKLFF. The CDR3 nucleotides read TGTGCCTGGAGTGTACGTCCAGGACCAACTAATGAAAAACTGTTTTTT.

This chain connects TRBV19 to TRBJ2-6, with D perhaps TRBD1 (6 bases). V shed 6 bases and J shed 4 bases, with 10 bases lying between them. CDR1 and CDR2 (germline): LNHDA, SQIVND (reference sequence). This CDR3 has 14 residues. DNA for the CDR3: TGTGCCAGTAGACCCGGGACAGGGGCCAACGTCCTGACTTTC. This gives the protein CASRPGTGANVLTF.

This clone was seen once. The chain links TRBV4-3 to TRBJ1-6; perhaps TRBD1 as D (5 bases). Per germline, CDR1 LGHNA and CDR2 YSLEER. The CDR3 extends over 14 amino acids. Deletions cut 3 bases from V and 5 bases from J, with 8 bases between. CDR3 coding DNA: TGCGCCAGCAGCCAGACAGTAAATAATTCACCCCTCCACTTT. This encodes CASSQTVNNSPLHF.

This chain links TRBV7-6 with TRBJ2-5, with 15 bases that match TRBD2. The tail of the sequence fits TRBJ2-7 better, so the J call may be wrong. In germline, CDR1 is SGHVS, CDR2 FNYEAQ. CDR3 size: 16 residues. The CDR3 here is CASSRGTSGGTYEQYF. The CDR3 coding sequence is TGTGCCAGCAGCCGAGGGACTAGCGGGGGGACCTACGAGCAGTACTTC.